The rows below give T cell receptor beta chains drawn from one sample of a study of Ad26.COV2.S vaccination and SARS-CoV-2 variants. The data were produced by immunoSEQ multiplex PCR, yet TCRdb's version contains in-frame clones alone and is incomplete. This sample yields 400,000 to 450,000 clones, of which more than 80% are seen a single time; roughly an eighth belongs to the top ten. Material: peripheral blood, obtained in a trial of Ad26.COV2.S vaccine versus placebo. Every receptor here comes from a person between 18 and 65 years old who received the Ad26.COV2.S COVID-19 vaccine or a placebo. The CDR3 runs from the conserved cysteine through the conserved F or W. A D gene is named only where the DNA matches it firmly. Rows may omit the clone size; those that give it use once, few, many or a size class.

V gene	D gene	J gene	CDR3 length	clone size	CDR3 protein	CDR3 DNA
TRBV5-1	NA	TRBJ1-1	13	few	CASSLWPTDEAFF	TGCGCCAGCAGCTTGTGGCCGACAGATGAAGCTTTCTTT
TRBV24-1	NA	TRBJ2-3	11	NA	CATSLGDTQYF	TGTGCCACCAGTTTGGGTGATACGCAGTATTTT
TRBV18	NA	TRBJ2-3	13	NA	CASSPEGPDTQYF	TGTGCCAGCTCACCAGAGGGTCCAGATACGCAGTATTTT
TRBV2	TRBD2	TRBJ2-5	16	once	CASSELAGIGQETQYF	TGTGCCAGCAGTGAACTAGCGGGAATTGGGCAAGAGACCCAGTACTTC
TRBV4-3	NA	TRBJ1-1	14	NA	CASSQGGRNTEAFF	TGCGCCAGCAGCCAAGGGGGCAGAAACACTGAAGCTTTCTTT
TRBV19	TRBD2	TRBJ2-2	15	NA	CASRPAGGSTGELFF	TGTGCCAGTAGGCCAGCGGGAGGTAGTACCGGGGAGCTGTTTTTT
TRBV2	NA	TRBJ2-6	15	NA	CASSAPGRGANVLTF	TGTGCCAGCAGTGCTCCAGGAAGGGGGGCCAACGTCCTGACTTTC
TRBV28	NA	TRBJ1-1	17	once	CASSQDGYKQGGTEAFF	TGTGCCAGCAGCCAAGATGGTTATAAACAGGGCGGGACTGAAGCTTTCTTT
TRBV6-6	TRBD2	TRBJ2-7	15	few	CASSYSRDYSYEQYF	TGTGCCAGCAGTTACTCTAGGGACTATTCCTACGAGCAGTACTTC
TRBV6-2/TRBV6-3	NA	TRBJ2-7	14	once	CASSFTRGAYEQYF	TGTGCCAGCAGTTTCACTCGGGGGGCATACGAGCAGTACTTC
TRBV19	TRBD2	TRBJ2-3	16	NA	CASSRWTSGRTDTQYF	TGTGCCAGTAGTCGTTGGACTAGCGGGCGCACAGATACGCAGTATTTT
TRBV19	TRBD2	TRBJ2-7	15	NA	CASSLRLAGLYEQYF	TGTGCCAGTAGTTTAAGACTAGCGGGGCTCTACGAGCAGTACTTC
TRBV7-2	NA	TRBJ2-1	14	NA	CATRNGGSYNEQFF	TGTGCCACCAGGAACGGGGGCTCCTACAATGAGCAGTTCTTC
TRBV7-8	NA	TRBJ2-3	14	NA	CASSPLDSQDTQYF	TGTGCCAGCAGCCCCCTAGACAGTCAAGATACGCAGTATTTT
TRBV5-1	TRBD1	TRBJ1-3	17	NA	CASSLTGTGERVNTIYF	TGCGCCAGCAGCTTGACCGGGACAGGGGAAAGGGTAAACACCATATATTTT
TRBV3-1/TRBV3-2	TRBD1	TRBJ1-1	13	NA	CASSLRGTAEAFF	TGTGCCAGCAGCCTAAGGGGGACAGCGGAGGCTTTCTTT
TRBV4-2	NA	TRBJ2-1	16	NA	CASSQDAHRGGDEQFF	TGTGCCAGCAGCCAAGACGCCCACAGGGGGGGCGATGAGCAGTTCTTC
TRBV11-2	TRBD1	TRBJ1-3	16	NA	CASSLDSGGDGNTIYF	TGTGCCAGCAGCTTAGATTCAGGGGGCGATGGAAACACCATATATTTT
TRBV7-9	NA	TRBJ2-3	14	once	CASSPWRGQDTQYF	TGTGCCAGCAGCCCCTGGAGAGGGCAAGATACGCAGTATTTT
TRBV5-4	NA	TRBJ2-5	17	NA	CASSSIFGQAGGETQYF	TGTGCCAGCAGCTCGATTTTTGGACAGGCCGGGGGGGAGACCCAGTACTTC
TRBV3-1/TRBV3-2	NA	TRBJ2-5	14	NA	CASSQEPQRETQYF	TGTGCCAGCAGCCAAGAGCCCCAGCGGGAGACCCAGTACTTC
TRBV7-3	TRBD1	TRBJ2-1	15	NA	CASSLAGQANNEQFF	TGTGCCAGCAGCTTGGCGGGACAGGCCAACAATGAGCAGTTCTTC
TRBV5-8	NA	TRBJ2-1	17	NA	CASSITDSSFYYNEQFF	TGTGCCAGCAGCATTACTGACTCTTCTTTCTATTACAATGAGCAGTTCTTC
TRBV29-1	NA	TRBJ1-1	14	NA	CSVLSRGENTEAFF	TGCAGCGTCCTATCACGGGGAGAGAACACTGAAGCTTTCTTT
TRBV15	TRBD1	TRBJ2-1	14	NA	CATSRGQGANEQFF	TGTGCCACCAGCAGAGGACAGGGAGCGAATGAGCAGTTCTTC
TRBV7-9	NA	TRBJ2-2	12	NA	CASSLVSLELFF	TGTGCCAGCAGCTTAGTATCCCTCGAGCTGTTTTTT
TRBV12-3/TRBV12-4	TRBD2	TRBJ2-1	13	NA	CASSPLAVNEQFF	TGTGCCAGCAGTCCGCTAGCGGTTAATGAGCAGTTCTTC
TRBV5-1	NA	TRBJ1-1	14	once	CASSQSVSNTEAFF	TGCGCCAGCAGCCAGTCGGTCTCGAACACTGAAGCTTTCTTT
TRBV30	TRBD1	TRBJ1-1	13	NA	CAWSRGLNTEAFF	TGTGCCTGGAGCAGGGGGCTGAACACTGAAGCTTTCTTT
TRBV7-8	NA	TRBJ2-7	14	NA	CASSLNGNTYEQYF	TGTGCCAGCAGCTTGAACGGGAACACCTACGAGCAGTACTTC
TRBV18	TRBD1	TRBJ2-7	15	NA	CASSPGQGGSYEQYF	TGTGCCAGCTCACCAGGACAGGGGGGATCCTACGAGCAGTACTTC
TRBV7-8	NA	TRBJ2-7	13	NA	CASRGPHSYEQYF	TGTGCCAGCAGAGGACCACACTCCTACGAGCAGTACTTC
TRBV7-8	TRBD2	TRBJ2-7	14	NA	CASSLLAGGGEQYF	TGTGCCAGCAGCTTGCTAGCGGGAGGTGGTGAGCAGTACTTC
TRBV7-9	TRBD1	TRBJ2-1	16	NA	CASSPAGQGAYNEQFF	TGTGCCAGCAGTCCCGCGGGACAGGGGGCCTACAATGAGCAGTTCTTC
TRBV28	TRBD2	TRBJ2-4	15	NA	CASGGGGSAKNIQYF	TGTGCCAGCGGCGGGGGGGGTTCCGCCAAAAACATTCAGTACTTC
TRBV20-1	NA	TRBJ2-3	14	NA	CSASIGRRTDTQYF	TGCAGTGCTAGTATCGGGAGAAGGACAGATACGCAGTATTTT
TRBV7-2	NA	TRBJ2-3	15	NA	CASSLEKQSTDTQYF	TGTGCCAGCAGCTTGGAGAAACAAAGCACAGATACGCAGTATTTT
TRBV2	NA	TRBJ1-5	13	NA	CASSATGNQPQHF	TGTGCCAGCAGTGCTACGGGCAATCAGCCCCAGCATTTT
TRBV11-2	NA	TRBJ2-2	16	NA	CASSLGLGINTGELFF	TGTGCCAGCAGCTTAGGACTAGGGATTAACACCGGGGAGCTGTTTTTT
TRBV6-1	NA	TRBJ1-3	17	NA	CASSEERTGTSGNTIYF	TGTGCCAGCAGTGAAGAGCGAACAGGGACCTCTGGAAACACCATATATTTT
TRBV1	NA	TRBJ2-2	17	NA	CTSSQEGDRENTGELFF	TGCACCAGCAGCCAAGAAGGGGACAGGGAAAACACCGGGGAGCTGTTTTTT
TRBV5-6	TRBD1	TRBJ2-7	16	NA	CASSPPSGTGPYEQYF	TGTGCCAGCAGCCCTCCCTCGGGGACAGGACCCTACGAGCAGTACTTC
TRBV27	NA	TRBJ1-4	15	NA	CASSPGGTTNEKLFF	TGTGCCAGCTCCCCGGGGGGTACTACTAATGAAAAACTGTTTTTT
TRBV5-6	TRBD1	TRBJ2-7	16	NA	CASSPGQGRPSYEQYF	TGTGCCAGCAGCCCCGGACAGGGTAGGCCCTCCTACGAGCAGTACTTC
TRBV4-3	NA	TRBJ2-2	14	NA	CASSQRIATGELFF	TGCGCCAGCAGCCAGAGAATAGCGACCGGGGAGCTGTTTTTT